This is a list of T cell receptor beta chains from one sample in a study of blood T cell repertoires in COVID-19. TCRdb keeps only in-frame clones here, not all; method: immunoSEQ multiplex PCR. The sample has about 42,000 clones, about 81% seen once; the top ten hold around two fifths. Sequenced: peripheral blood. All receptors come from a human donor in a cohort sampled during active COVID-19. CDR3s include the opening cysteine and the closing phenylalanine or tryptophan. Fields, in order: V gene, J gene, D gene, clone size, CDR3 DNA, CDR3 protein. A D gene is named only where the DNA matches it firmly. Expanded clones are given a class, and other clones once, few, many or no size at all.

>TRBV7-9|TRBJ2-7|.|.
TGTGCCAGCAGCAAACAGGGCTACGAGCAGTACTTC
CASSKQGYEQYF
>TRBV18|TRBJ1-2|TRBD1|once
TGTGCCAGCTCACCAGTGGGACAGGTACTTAACTATGGCTACACCTTC
CASSPVGQVLNYGYTF
>TRBV18|TRBJ1-4|.|.
TGTGCCAGCTCTCCTCCCCGCTCCTCCAGGGTTGGTGAAAAACTGTTTTTT
CASSPPRSSRVGEKLFF
>TRBV9|TRBJ1-4|.|.
TGTGCCAGCAGCGTCCGGGGGGCAACTAATGAAAAACTGTTTTTT
CASSVRGATNEKLFF
>TRBV2|TRBJ1-3|.|.
TGTGCCAGCAGTGAAGGACACTCTGGAAACACCATATATTTT
CASSEGHSGNTIYF
>TRBV5-8|TRBJ1-2|.|.
TGTGCCAGCAGCTTAGCGGGGGTCCCTTACTATGGCTACACCTTC
CASSLAGVPYYGYTF
>TRBV5-6|TRBJ1-2|.|once
TGTGCCAGCAGCTTGGATCCTCAGGGAATCTATGGCTACACCTTC
CASSLDPQGIYGYTF
>TRBV27|TRBJ1-5|.|.
TGTGCCAGCAGTTTATCTGGCAGGCCCAATCAGCCCCAGCATTTT
CASSLSGRPNQPQHF
>TRBV21-1|TRBJ1-1|.|.
TGTGCCAGCAGCAACAAACCGGACAGGGTTAGTGAAGCTTTCTTT
CASSNKPDRVSEAFF
>TRBV9|TRBJ1-3|.|.
TGTGCCAGCAGCGCAACAGCCAACTCTGGAAACACCATATATTTT
CASSATANSGNTIYF
>TRBV3-1/TRBV3-2|TRBJ1-2|TRBD1|few
TGTGCCAGCAGCCGGACTTCCGGGACAGGGAAGAATGGCTACACCTTC
CASSRTSGTGKNGYTF
>TRBV5-1|TRBJ1-6|.|.
TGCGCCAGCAGCCAGTATAATTCACCCCTCCACTTT
CASSQYNSPLHF
>TRBV7-8|TRBJ1-5|.|.
TGTGCCAGCAGCTTAGGTCCGGCAGGCGCTAGCAATCAGCCCCAGCATTTT
CASSLGPAGASNQPQHF
>TRBV24-1|TRBJ2-1|TRBD1|.
TGTGCCACCAGTGACCCGGGACAGGGAAACAATGAGCAGTTCTTC
CATSDPGQGNNEQFF
>TRBV7-2|TRBJ2-2|.|.
TGTGCCAGCAGCTTTTATTCCGGGGAGCTGTTTTTT
CASSFYSGELFF
>TRBV29-1|TRBJ2-3|.|.
TGCAGCGTCCGAACCAGGGGGCAGTATTTT
CSVRTRGQYF